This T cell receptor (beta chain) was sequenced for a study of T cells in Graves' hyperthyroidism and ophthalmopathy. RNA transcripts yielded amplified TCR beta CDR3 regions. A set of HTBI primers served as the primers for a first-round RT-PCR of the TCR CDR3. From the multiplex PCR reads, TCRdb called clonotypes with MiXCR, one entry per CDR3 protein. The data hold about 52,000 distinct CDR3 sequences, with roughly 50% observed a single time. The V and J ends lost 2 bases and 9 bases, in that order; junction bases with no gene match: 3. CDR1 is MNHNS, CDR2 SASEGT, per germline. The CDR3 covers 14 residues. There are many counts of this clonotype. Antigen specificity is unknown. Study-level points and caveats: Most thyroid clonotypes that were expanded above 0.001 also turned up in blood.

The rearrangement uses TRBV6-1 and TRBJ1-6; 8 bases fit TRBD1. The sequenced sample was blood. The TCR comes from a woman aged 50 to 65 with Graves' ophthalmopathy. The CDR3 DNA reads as TGTGCCAGCAGTGAATCAGGGGGCGGTTCACCCCTCCACTTT. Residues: CASSESGGGSPLHF.